Given below is one T cell receptor (beta chain) in context. This table comes from immunoSEQ multiplex PCR, and its TCRdb copy is limited to in-frame clones, with some not included. The sample contains roughly 2.2 million clones, 85% to 95% of which appear only once. CDR1 is SGHVS, CDR2 FQNEAQ, per germline. The CDR3 length is 13 residues. V trimming: 4 bases; J trimming: 2 bases; junction bases outside the gene matches: 2. The data originate from a study of shared clonotypes between healthy human individuals. Sequenced input: naive CD4+ T cells from PBMCs. Regarding subset: CD45RA+ positively selected. The chain couples TRBV7-8 to TRBJ2-7; 7 nucleotides line up with TRBD1. The clonotype originates from a young man in good health. Some clones in this sample may be carry-over from other donors' samples. Written as DNA, the CDR3 is TGTGCCAGCAGCTGGGGACAGACCTACGAGCAGTACTTC. It codes for CASSWGQTYEQYF.